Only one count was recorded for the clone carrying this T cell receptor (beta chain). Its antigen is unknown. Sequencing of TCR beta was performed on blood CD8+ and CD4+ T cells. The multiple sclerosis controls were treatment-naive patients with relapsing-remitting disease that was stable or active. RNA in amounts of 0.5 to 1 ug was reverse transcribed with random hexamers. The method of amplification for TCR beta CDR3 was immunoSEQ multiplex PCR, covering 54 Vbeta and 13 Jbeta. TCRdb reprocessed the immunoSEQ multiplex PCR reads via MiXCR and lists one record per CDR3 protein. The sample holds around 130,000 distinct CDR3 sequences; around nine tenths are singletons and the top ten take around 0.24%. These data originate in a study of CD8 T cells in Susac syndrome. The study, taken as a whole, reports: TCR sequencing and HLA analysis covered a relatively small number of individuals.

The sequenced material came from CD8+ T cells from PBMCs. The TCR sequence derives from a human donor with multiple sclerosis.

In DNA form, the CDR3 reads TGTGCCAGCAGCGTAGCACGGGTGGACACGGATCCTCATGGCTACACCTTC. Its protein product is CASSVARVDTDPHGYTF. The chain links TRBV9 to TRBJ1-2; D may be TRBD1 (5 bases). The V and J ends lost 0 bases and 6 bases respectively, with 21 bases between them. CDR1 is SGDLS and CDR2 is YYNGEE in the germline V gene. The CDR3 spans 17 residues.